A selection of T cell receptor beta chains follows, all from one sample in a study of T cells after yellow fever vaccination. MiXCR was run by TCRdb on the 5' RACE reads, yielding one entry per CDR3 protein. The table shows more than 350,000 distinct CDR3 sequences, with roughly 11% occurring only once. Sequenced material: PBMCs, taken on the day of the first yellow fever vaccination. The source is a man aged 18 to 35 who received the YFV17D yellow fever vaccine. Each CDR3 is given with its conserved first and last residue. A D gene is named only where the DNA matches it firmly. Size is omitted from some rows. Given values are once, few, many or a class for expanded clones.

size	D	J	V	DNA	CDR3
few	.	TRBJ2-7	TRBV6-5	TGTGCCAGCAGTTCCCGACAGGGACTGTTCTACGAGCAGTACTTC	CASSSRQGLFYEQYF
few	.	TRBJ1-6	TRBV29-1	TGCAGCGTTGGTGAAGTGGGTAATTCACCCCTCCACTTT	CSVGEVGNSPLHF
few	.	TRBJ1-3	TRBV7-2	TGTGCCAGCAGCTTAGCACACGGAGCGGGAAACACCATATATTTT	CASSLAHGAGNTIYF
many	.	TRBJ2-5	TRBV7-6	TGTGCCAGCAGCCCCGAGGTGGGGGGGACCCAGTACTTC	CASSPEVGGTQYF
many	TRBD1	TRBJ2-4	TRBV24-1	TGTGCCACCAGTGACCCGGACAGGGAGTCCCTACTAGCCAAAAACATTCAGTACTTC	CATSDPDRESLLAKNIQYF
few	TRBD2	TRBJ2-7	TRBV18	TGTGCCAGCTCACCCCCGTCGGGCGGGGGAAGTTCCTACGAGCAGTACTTC	CASSPPSGGGSSYEQYF
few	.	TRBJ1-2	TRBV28	TGTGCCAGCAGCTCAGGGGACTGGCACTATGGCTACACCTTC	CASSSGDWHYGYTF
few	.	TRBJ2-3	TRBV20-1	TGCAGTGCTAGCGACCCGCCAGATACGCAGTATTTT	CSASDPPDTQYF
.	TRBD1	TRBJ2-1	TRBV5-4	TGTGCCAGCAGCGATCGACAGGGGAACAATGAGCAGTTCTTC	CASSDRQGNNEQFF
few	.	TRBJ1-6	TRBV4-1	TGCGCCAGCAGCCAAGTCCAGGGGTCTGATAATTCACCCCTCCACTTT	CASSQVQGSDNSPLHF
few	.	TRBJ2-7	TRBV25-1	TGTGCCAGCACCATGGACTCCTACGAGCAGTACTTC	CASTMDSYEQYF
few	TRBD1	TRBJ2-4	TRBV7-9	TGTGCCAGCAGCCCGCCGGGACAGGGAGTTTACATTCAGTACTTC	CASSPPGQGVYIQYF
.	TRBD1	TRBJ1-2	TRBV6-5	TGTGCCAGCACCGTGACAGGGGCGGGCTACACCTTC	CASTVTGAGYTF
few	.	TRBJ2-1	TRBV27	TGTGCCAGCAACAACAGGGTTGAGCAGTTCTTC	CASNNRVEQFF
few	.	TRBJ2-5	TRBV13	TGTGCCAGCAGCTTAGAACAGGGATGGGAGACCCAGTACTTC	CASSLEQGWETQYF
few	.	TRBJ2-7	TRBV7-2	TGTGCCAGCAGCGACAGACCAGTTGGCGAGCAGTACTTC	CASSDRPVGEQYF
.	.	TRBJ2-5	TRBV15	TGTGCCACCAGCAGAGTACCAGGCGCGTACCAAGAGACCCAGTACTTC	CATSRVPGAYQETQYF
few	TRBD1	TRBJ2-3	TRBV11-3	TGTGCCAGCAGCTCAGGGGGCCCAGATACGCAGTATTTT	CASSSGGPDTQYF
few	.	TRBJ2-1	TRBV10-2	TGCGCCAGCAGTGAGTCCCAGGAGGTAGGGTTCTTC	CASSESQEVGFF
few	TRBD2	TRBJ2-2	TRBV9	TGTGCCAGCAGCGCTACGACGACTAGCGGGGACAGGAGTGCGCGGACCGGGGAGCTGTTTTTT	CASSATTTSGDRSARTGELFF
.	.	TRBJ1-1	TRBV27	TGTGCCAGCAGTGACCCCGGGCACAGTAACACTGAAGCTTTCTTT	CASSDPGHSNTEAFF
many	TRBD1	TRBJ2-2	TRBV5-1	TGCGCCAGCAGCAAAGGACAGGGGTGGACCGGGGAGCTGTTTTTT	CASSKGQGWTGELFF
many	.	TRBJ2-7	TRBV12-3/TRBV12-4	TGTGCCAGCAGTCCGGACACCTACGAGCAGTACTTC	CASSPDTYEQYF
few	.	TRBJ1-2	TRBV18	TGTGCCAGCTCACCAACCGGGGGAGTCGCCGATGGCTACACCTTC	CASSPTGGVADGYTF
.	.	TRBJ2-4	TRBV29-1	TGCAGCGTTACTACAGCCAAAAACATTCAGTACTTC	CSVTTAKNIQYF
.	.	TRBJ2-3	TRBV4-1	TGCGCCAGCAGCCAAGAGGCCCATACGCAGTATTTT	CASSQEAHTQYF
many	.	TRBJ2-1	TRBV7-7	TGTGCCAGCAGCCCCCCCGGGGACAAAGCTGAGCAGTTCTTC	CASSPPGDKAEQFF
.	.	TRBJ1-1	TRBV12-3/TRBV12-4	TGTGCCAGCAGTGTGGGACACTGGAACACTGAAGCTTTCTTT	CASSVGHWNTEAFF
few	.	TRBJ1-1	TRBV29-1	TGCAGCGTTGATTCAGGGAACACTGAAGCTTTCTTT	CSVDSGNTEAFF
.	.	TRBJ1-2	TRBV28	TGTGCCAGCACCAACCCAGGGATAGCTTACTATGGCTACACCTTC	CASTNPGIAYYGYTF
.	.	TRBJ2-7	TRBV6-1	TGTGCCAGCAGCTCCCGTGACCGCAACGAGCAGTACTTC	CASSSRDRNEQYF
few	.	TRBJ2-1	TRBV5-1	TGCGCCAGCAGATTAGTAACAGGGATAGCCTACAATGAGCAGTTCTTC	CASRLVTGIAYNEQFF
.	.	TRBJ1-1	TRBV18	TGTGCCAGCTCCGTGGAGGAGGCTACTGAAGCTTTCTTT	CASSVEEATEAFF
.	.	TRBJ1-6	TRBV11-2	TGTGCCAGCAGCTTCGGTCCAGGGACCTATAATTCACCCCTCCACTTT	CASSFGPGTYNSPLHF
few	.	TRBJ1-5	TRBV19	TGTGCCAGTAGCGGCAGGGAGTATCAGCCCCAGCATTTT	CASSGREYQPQHF
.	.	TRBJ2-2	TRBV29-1	TGCAGCGTTGCACATTCTACCGGGGAGCTGTTTTTT	CSVAHSTGELFF
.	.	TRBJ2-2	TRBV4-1	TGCGCCAGCAGCCAAAGGGCAGCCGCCGGGGAGCTGTTTTTT	CASSQRAAAGELFF
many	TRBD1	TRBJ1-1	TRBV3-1	TGTGCCAGCAGCCAAGCAGGACAGGGGGGCACTGAAGCTTTCTTT	CASSQAGQGGTEAFF
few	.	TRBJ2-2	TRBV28	TGTGCCAGCAGTTTAGGTTCTCAGAACACCGGGGAGCTGTTTTTT	CASSLGSQNTGELFF
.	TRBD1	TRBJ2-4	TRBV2	TGTGCCAGCAGTGAGCCACAGGGGTCGAAAAACATTCAGTACTTC	CASSEPQGSKNIQYF
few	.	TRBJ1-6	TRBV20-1	TGCAGTGCCTCCTCTGCCTCTAACAGGGATTCACCCCTCCACTTT	CSASSASNRDSPLHF
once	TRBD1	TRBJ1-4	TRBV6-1	TGTGCCAGCAGTGAACGGGGACAGTTACTCGCAAGGGGAAGTTTT	CASSERGQLLARGSF
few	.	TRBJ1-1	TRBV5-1	TGCGCCATCAGCTTAAGCGCCCATAACACTGAAGCTTTCTTT	CAISLSAHNTEAFF
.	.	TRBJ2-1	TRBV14	TGTGCCAGCAGCCACTCTTGGGGGCGACCCTACAATGAGCAGTTCTTC	CASSHSWGRPYNEQFF
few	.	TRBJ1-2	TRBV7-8	TGTGCCAGCAGCTCCGGGTGGGGAATTGATAACTATGGCTACACCTTC	CASSSGWGIDNYGYTF
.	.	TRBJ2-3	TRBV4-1	TGCGCCAGCAGCCAAGCCCGGGACACCCTCCGAGAGGATACGCAGTATTTT	CASSQARDTLREDTQYF